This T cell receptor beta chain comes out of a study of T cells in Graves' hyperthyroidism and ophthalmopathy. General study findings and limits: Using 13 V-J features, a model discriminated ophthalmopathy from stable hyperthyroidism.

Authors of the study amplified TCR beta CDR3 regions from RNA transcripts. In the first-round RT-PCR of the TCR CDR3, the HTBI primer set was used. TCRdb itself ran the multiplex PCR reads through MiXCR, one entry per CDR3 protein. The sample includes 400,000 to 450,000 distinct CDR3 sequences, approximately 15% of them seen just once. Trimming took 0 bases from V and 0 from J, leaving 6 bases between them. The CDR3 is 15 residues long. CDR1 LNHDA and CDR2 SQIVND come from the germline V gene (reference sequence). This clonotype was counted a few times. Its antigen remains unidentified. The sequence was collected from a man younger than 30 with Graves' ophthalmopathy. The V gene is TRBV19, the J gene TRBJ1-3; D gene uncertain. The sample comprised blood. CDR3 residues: CASSIDRLSGNTIYF. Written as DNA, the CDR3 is TGTGCCAGTAGTATAGATCGGCTCTCTGGAAACACCATATATTTT.